The 12 T cell receptor beta chains listed next were all sequenced from one sample in a study of blood T cell repertoires in COVID-19. Profiled with immunoSEQ multiplex PCR; TCRdb holds only in-frame clones, not every one. The sample gives roughly 140,000 clones, about 85% of which show up once; roughly 8.3% is in the top ten. The sample taken for sequencing was peripheral blood. The receptors were sampled from a woman aged 60-75 years with COVID-19, enrolled during active disease.

Comments on this clone: Other DNA sequences of this sample code for an identical CDR3. This chain connects TRBV5-1 to TRBJ2-1; TRBD1 agrees at 8 bases. J was trimmed by 10 bases and V by 0 bases; bases with no gene match: 9. The CDR3 totals 15 residues. CDR1 SGHRS and CDR2 YFSETQ come from the germline V gene. The CDR3 here is CASSLAGQGAGEQFF. The CDR3 DNA reads as TGCGCCAGCAGCTTGGCCGGGCAGGGGGCAGGGGAGCAGTTCTTC.

This clone occurred a few times. The chain joins TRBV11-3 to TRBJ2-5, with D maybe TRBD1 (5 bases). The germline V gene has CDR1 SGHNT and CDR2 YENEEA. V was clipped by 5 bases and J by 5 bases, with 12 bases between them. The CDR3 loop spans 13 amino acids. The CDR3 is CASSLTVQETQYF. The CDR3 DNA is TGTGCCAGCAGCCTGACAGTACAGGAGACCCAGTACTTC.

The gene calls are TRBV12-5 and TRBJ1-1, with D possibly matching TRBD1 (5 bases). Per the germline V gene, CDR1 is LGHNT and CDR2 is FRNRAP. Trimming removed 5 bases from V and 1 base from J, with 14 bases in between. The CDR3 spans 15 residues. For the CDR3, the DNA is TGTGCTAGTGGTAGACCGGGACTCTCGAACACTGAAGCTTTCTTT. This codes for CASGRPGLSNTEAFF.

This clone was counted between two and nine times. The chain carries TRBV5-1 and TRBJ1-2, with D uncertain. Germline V gene sequence: CDR1 SGHRS, CDR2 YFSETQ. V was cut by 0 bases and J by 8 bases, with 20 bases left in between. The CDR3 has 16 amino acids. DNA for the CDR3: TGCGCCAGCAGCTTGGACGGGGTGGAGGCGTCGGGCGGCTACACCTTC. Its protein product is CASSLDGVEASGGYTF.

This rearrangement joins TRBV11-1 to TRBJ1-2; 7 bases agree with TRBD1. J gave up 4 bases and V 1 base, and 9 bases lay outside the gene matches. The CDR3 consists of 16 residues. Germline CDR1 and CDR2: SGHAT and FQDESV (reference sequence). CDR3 coding DNA: TGTGCCAGCAGCTTAGGAACAGGGGCCCCTCGCTATGGCTACACCTTC. Its translation: CASSLGTGAPRYGYTF. The variable domain in full, with the rest retrieved from reference TRBV11-1 and TRBJ1-2, is EAEVAQSPRYKITEKSQAVAFWCDPISGHATLYWYRQILGQGPELLVQFQDESVVDDSQLPKDRFSAERLKGVDSTLKIQPAELGDSAMYLCASSLGTGAPRYGYTFGSGTRLTVV.

This chain uses TRBV6-6 with TRBJ1-5; D ambiguous. The CDR3 has 16 residues. Germline CDR1 and CDR2: MNHNY and SVGAGI (reference sequence). V lost 7 bases and J 0 bases, leaving 16 bases between the germline ends. CDR3 nucleotides: TGTGCCAGCACCCACCACCGAGATTCTAGCAATCAGCCCCAGCATTTT. It specifies CASTHHRDSSNQPQHF.

The rearrangement joins TRBV24-1 to TRBJ2-2; unclear D gene. There are 16 residues in the CDR3. Germline loops: CDR1 KGHDR, CDR2 SFDVKD. Trimming shortened V by 1 base and J by 0 bases, and 8 bases separated the two germline ends. CDR3 in amino acids: CATSDFALTNTGELFF. In DNA, the CDR3 is TGTGCCACCAGTGATTTTGCACTTACGAACACCGGGGAGCTGTTTTTT.

This CDR3 reads CASSLGQGYGYTF. The CDR3 DNA is TGTGCCAGCAGCCTAGGACAGGGCTATGGCTACACCTTC. This chain uses TRBV12-3 or TRBV12-4 with TRBJ1-2, with 8 bases aligning to TRBD1. The CDR3 has 13 amino acids. With V trimmed by 6 bases and J by 4 bases, 4 bases remained unmatched.

This rearrangement joins TRBV18 to TRBJ1-1; the match to TRBD1 covers 10 bases. The CDR3 is 18 residues long. Germline loops: CDR1 KGHSH, CDR2 LQKENI. V shed 3 bases and J 0 bases; nucleotides not matched to a gene: 10. The CDR3 reads CASSPETGTGVLNTEAFF. For the CDR3, the DNA is TGTGCCAGCTCACCTGAAACCGGGACAGGGGTATTGAACACTGAAGCTTTCTTT. Using reference TRBV18 and TRBJ1-1 for the parts outside the CDR3, the full variable domain is NAGVMQNPRHLVRRRGQEARLRCSPMKGHSHVYWYRQLPEEGLKFMVYLQKENIIDESGMPKERFSAEFPKEGPSILRIQQVVRGDSAAYFCASSPETGTGVLNTEAFFGQGTRLTVV.

The chain couples TRBV5-1 to TRBJ1-1; the match to TRBD1 covers 7 bases. Germline-derived CDR1 and CDR2 are SGHRS and YFSETQ. Unmatched junction bases numbered 4, after V lost 4 bases and J lost 4 bases. This CDR3 has 13 residues. CDR3 amino acids: CASSTGVSTEAFF. CDR3 bases: TGCGCCAGCAGCACAGGGGTCTCCACTGAAGCTTTCTTT. Variable domain in full (rest from reference TRBV5-1 and TRBJ1-1): KAGVTQTPRYLIKTRGQQVTLSCSPISGHRSVSWYQQTPGQGLQFLFEYFSETQRNKGNFPGRFSGRQFSNSRSEMNVSTLELGDSALYLCASSTGVSTEAFFGQGTRLTVV.

This chain links TRBV15 with TRBJ1-5, with D unresolved. The CDR3 has 15 residues. The V and J ends lost 0 bases and 0 bases respectively, with 6 bases between them. The germline V gene has CDR1 LNHNV and CDR2 YYDKDF (reference sequence). The DNA for the CDR3 is TGTGCCACCAGCAGAGATACTTTTAGCAATCAGCCCCAGCATTTT. It is translated as CATSRDTFSNQPQHF.

In this sample, this clone turned up a few times. This chain joins TRBV19 and TRBJ2-7; 7 positions agree with TRBD2. The trim removed 5 bases at V and 7 bases at J, leaving 8 bases unmatched. The CDR3 length is 13 residues. Germline lookup yields CDR1 LNHDA and CDR2 SQIVND (reference sequence). CDR3: CASSLPGGWEQYF. CDR3 nucleotides: TGTGCCAGTAGTTTACCGGGAGGATGGGAGCAGTACTTC.